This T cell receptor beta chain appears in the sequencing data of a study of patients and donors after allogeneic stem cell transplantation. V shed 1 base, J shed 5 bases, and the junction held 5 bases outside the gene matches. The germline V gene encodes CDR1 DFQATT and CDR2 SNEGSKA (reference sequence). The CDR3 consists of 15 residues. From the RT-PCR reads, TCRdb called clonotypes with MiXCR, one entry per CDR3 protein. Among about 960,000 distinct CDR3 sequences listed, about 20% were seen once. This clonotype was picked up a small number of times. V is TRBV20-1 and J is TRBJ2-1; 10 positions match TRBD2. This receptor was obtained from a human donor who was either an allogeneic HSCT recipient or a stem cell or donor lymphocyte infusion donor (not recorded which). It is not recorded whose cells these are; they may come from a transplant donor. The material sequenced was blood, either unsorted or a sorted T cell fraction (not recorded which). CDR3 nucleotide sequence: TGCAGTGCTAGAGGACCTCTAGCGGGGGACAATGAGCAGTTCTTC. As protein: CSARGPLAGDNEQFF.